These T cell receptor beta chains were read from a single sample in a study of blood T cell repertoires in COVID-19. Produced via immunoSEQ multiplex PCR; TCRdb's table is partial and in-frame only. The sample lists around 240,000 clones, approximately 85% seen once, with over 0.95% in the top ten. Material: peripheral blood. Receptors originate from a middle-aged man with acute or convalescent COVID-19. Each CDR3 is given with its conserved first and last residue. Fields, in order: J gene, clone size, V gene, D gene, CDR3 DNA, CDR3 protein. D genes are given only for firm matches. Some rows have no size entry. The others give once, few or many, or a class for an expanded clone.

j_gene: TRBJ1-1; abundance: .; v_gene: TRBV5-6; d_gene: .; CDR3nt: TGTGCCAGCAGCCGAGGCACATTAAACACTGAAGCTTTCTTT; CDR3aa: CASSRGTLNTEAFF
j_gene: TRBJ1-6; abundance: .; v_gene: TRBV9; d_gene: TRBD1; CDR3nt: TGTGCCAGCAGCCATGGACAGGGGAGCGGGCCCCTCCACTTT; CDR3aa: CASSHGQGSGPLHF
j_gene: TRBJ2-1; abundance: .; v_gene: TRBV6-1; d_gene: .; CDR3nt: TGTGCCAGCAGTCCCAGGGATGAGCAGTTCTTC; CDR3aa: CASSPRDEQFF
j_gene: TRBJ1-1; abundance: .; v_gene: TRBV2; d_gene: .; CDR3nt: TGTGCCAGCAGTGAGTCTGTTACAGGGTCGGGCACTGAAGCTTTCTTT; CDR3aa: CASSESVTGSGTEAFF
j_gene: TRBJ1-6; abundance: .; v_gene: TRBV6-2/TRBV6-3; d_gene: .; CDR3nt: TGTGCCAGCAGTTACTCCACAGGAACTAATTCACCCCTCCACTTT; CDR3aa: CASSYSTGTNSPLHF
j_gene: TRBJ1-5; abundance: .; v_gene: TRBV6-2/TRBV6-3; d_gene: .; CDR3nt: TGTGCCAGCAGTGACAGGTCCAGGGAGCCCCAGCATTTT; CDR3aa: CASSDRSREPQHF
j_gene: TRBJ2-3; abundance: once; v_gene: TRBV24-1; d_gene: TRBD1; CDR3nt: TGTGCCACCAGTGATCCAGGGGGCCCTGGAGATACGCAGTATTTT; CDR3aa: CATSDPGGPGDTQYF
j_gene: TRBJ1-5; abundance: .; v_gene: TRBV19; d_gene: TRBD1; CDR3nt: TGTGCCAGTAGTGTCACAGGGGGCAATCAGCCCCAGCATTTT; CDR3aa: CASSVTGGNQPQHF
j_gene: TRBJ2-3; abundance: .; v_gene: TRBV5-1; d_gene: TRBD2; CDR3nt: TGCGCCAGCAGCTTGGGCGGGGGGGCTGGCACAGATACGCAGTATTTT; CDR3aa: CASSLGGGAGTDTQYF
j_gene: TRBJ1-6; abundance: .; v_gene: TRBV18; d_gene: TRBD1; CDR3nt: TGTGCCAGCTCACCAAGCCGAGGGGGCTGGAATAATTCACCCCTCCACTTT; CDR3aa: CASSPSRGGWNNSPLHF
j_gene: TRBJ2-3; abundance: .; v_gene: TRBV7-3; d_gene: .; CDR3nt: TGTGCCAGCAGCTTAACTAGCGGCACAGATACGCAGTATTTT; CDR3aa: CASSLTSGTDTQYF
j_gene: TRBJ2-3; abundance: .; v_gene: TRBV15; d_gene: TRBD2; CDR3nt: TGTGCCACCAGCGAGAGACTAGCGGGGGGCACAGATACGCAGTATTTT; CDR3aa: CATSERLAGGTDTQYF
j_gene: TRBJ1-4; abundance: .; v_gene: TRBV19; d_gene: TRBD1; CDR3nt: TGTGCCAGTAGTATCTGGCAGGGGACAGCAACTAATGAAAAACTGTTTTTT; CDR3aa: CASSIWQGTATNEKLFF
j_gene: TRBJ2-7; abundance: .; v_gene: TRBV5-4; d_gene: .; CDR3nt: TGTGCCAGCAGCTTGTTACCTAGCTCCTACGAGCAGTACTTC; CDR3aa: CASSLLPSSYEQYF
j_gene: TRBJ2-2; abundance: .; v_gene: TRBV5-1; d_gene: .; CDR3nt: TGCGCCAGCAGCCCAAGACTAGAAAGTAGCGGGGAGCTGTTTTTT; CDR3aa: CASSPRLESSGELFF
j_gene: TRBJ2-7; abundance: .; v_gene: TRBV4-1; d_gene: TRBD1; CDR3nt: TGCGCCAGCAGCCAAGCCCACAGGGGTCCCTACGAGCAGTACTTC; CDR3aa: CASSQAHRGPYEQYF
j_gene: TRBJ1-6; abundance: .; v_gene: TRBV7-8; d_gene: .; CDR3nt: TGTGCCAGCAGCTTAGCCGCCCCCGGGGTTGGTTCACCCCTCCACTTT; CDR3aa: CASSLAAPGVGSPLHF
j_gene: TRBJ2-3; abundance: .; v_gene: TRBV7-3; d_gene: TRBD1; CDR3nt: TGTGCCAGCAGCTCCGGGACAGGGCACACAGATACGCAGTATTTT; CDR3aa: CASSSGTGHTDTQYF
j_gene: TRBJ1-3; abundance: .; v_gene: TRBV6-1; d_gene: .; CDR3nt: TGTGCCAGCAGTGAGTACATCGTCTCTGGAAACACCATATATTTT; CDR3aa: CASSEYIVSGNTIYF
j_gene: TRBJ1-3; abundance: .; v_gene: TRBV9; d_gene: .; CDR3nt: TGTGCCAGCAGCGTAGGAGGGAGGGTATGGGCTGGAAACACCATATATTTT; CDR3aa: CASSVGGRVWAGNTIYF
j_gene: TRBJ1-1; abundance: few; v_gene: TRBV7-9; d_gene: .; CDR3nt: TGTGCCAGCAGCTTAGCGTCGGCAGGGACTGAAGCTTTCTTT; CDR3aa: CASSLASAGTEAFF
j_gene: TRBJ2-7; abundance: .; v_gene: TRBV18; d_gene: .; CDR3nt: TGTGCCAGCTCACCACCTTACACAGGGAGGGTCGGGGAGCAGTACTTC; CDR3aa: CASSPPYTGRVGEQYF
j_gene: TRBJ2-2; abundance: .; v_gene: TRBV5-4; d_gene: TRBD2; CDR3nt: TGTGCCAGCAGCTTGGTTTTAGCGGGGACCGGGGAGCTGTTTTTT; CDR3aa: CASSLVLAGTGELFF
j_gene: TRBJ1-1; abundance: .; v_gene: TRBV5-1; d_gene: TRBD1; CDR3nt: TGCGCCAGCACCGTGACAGGGGAGGCGGGTGAAGCTTTCTTT; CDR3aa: CASTVTGEAGEAFF
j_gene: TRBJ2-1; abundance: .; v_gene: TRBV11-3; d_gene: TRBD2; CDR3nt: TGTGCCAGCAGCTCCGGGACTAGGGACAATGAGCAGTTCTTC; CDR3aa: CASSSGTRDNEQFF
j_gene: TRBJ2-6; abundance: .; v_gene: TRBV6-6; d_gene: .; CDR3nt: TGTGCCAGCAGTCTCACCAGGGTTCTCTGGGACTCTGGGGCCAACGTCCTGACTTTC; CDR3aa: CASSLTRVLWDSGANVLTF
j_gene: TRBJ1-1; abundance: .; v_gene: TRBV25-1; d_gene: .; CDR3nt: TGTGCCAGCATCCCTCGGGGTTCATGGACTGAAGCTTTCTTT; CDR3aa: CASIPRGSWTEAFF